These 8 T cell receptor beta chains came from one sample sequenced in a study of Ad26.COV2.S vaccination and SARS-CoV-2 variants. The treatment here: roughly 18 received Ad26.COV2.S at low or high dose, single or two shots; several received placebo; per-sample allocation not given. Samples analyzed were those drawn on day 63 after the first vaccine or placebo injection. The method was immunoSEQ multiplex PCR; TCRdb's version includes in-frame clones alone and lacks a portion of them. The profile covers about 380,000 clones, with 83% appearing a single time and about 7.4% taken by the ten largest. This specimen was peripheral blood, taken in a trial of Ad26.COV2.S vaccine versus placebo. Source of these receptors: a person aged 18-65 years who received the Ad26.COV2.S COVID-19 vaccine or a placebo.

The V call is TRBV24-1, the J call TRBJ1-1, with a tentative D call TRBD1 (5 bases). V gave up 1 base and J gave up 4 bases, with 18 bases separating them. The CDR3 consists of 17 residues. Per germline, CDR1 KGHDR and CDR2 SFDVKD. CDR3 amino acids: CATSDLLDSPRGTEAFF. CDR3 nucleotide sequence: TGTGCCACCAGTGATTTACTAGACAGCCCAAGGGGCACTGAAGCTTTCTTT.

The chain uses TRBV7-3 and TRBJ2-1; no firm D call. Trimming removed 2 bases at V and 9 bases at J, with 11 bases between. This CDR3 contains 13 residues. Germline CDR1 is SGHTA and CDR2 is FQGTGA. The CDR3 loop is CASSLPPEAEQFF. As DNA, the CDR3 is TGTGCCAGCAGCTTACCGCCCGAGGCTGAGCAGTTCTTC.

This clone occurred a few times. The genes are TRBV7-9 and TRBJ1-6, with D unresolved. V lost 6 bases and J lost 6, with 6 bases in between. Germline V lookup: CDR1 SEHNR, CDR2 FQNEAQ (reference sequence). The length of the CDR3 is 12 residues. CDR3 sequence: CASSGLNSPLHF. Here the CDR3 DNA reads TGTGCCAGCAGTGGACTTAATTCACCCCTCCACTTT. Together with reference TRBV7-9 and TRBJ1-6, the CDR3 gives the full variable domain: DTGVSQNPRHKITKRGQNVTFRCDPISEHNRLYWYRQTLGQGPEFLTYFQNEAQLEKSRLLSDRFSAERPKGSFSTLEIQRTEQGDSAMYLCASSGLNSPLHFGNGTRLTVT.

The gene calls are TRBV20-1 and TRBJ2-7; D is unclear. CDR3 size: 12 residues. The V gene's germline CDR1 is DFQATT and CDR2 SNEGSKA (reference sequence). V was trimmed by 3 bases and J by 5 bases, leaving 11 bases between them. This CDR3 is CSASPQSHEQYF. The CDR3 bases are TGCAGTGCTAGTCCTCAGAGCCACGAGCAGTACTTC.

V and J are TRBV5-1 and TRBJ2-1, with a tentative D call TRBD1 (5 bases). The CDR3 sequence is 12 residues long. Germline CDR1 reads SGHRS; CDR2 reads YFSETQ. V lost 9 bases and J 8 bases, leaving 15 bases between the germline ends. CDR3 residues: CATALRADEQFF. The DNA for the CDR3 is TGCGCCACCGCCCTCAGGGCGGATGAGCAGTTCTTC.

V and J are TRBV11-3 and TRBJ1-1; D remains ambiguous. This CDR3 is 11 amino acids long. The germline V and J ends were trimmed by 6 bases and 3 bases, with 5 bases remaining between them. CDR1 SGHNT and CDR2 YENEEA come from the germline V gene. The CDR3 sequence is CASSGDTEAFF. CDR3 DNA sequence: TGTGCCAGCAGTGGAGACACTGAAGCTTTCTTT.

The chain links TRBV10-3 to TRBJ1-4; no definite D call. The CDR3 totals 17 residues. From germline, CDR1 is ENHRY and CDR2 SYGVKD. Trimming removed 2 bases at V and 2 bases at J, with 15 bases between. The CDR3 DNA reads TGTGCCATCAGTGAGCGTCAAATGAGGGCGACTAATGAAAAACTGTTTTTT. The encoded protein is CAISERQMRATNEKLFF.

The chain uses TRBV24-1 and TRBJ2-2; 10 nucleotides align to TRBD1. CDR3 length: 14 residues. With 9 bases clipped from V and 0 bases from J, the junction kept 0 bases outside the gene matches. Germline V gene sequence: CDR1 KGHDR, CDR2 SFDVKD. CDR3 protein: CATGTGANTGELFF. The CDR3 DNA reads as TGTGCCACCGGGACAGGGGCGAACACCGGGGAGCTGTTTTTT.